This T cell receptor beta chain was captured by sequencing in a study of blood T cell repertoires in COVID-19. Study information: The origin of the acute and convalescent COVID-19 samples was the United States, Italy and Spain. In each case, the material was cDNA or gDNA derived from T cells, B-cell-depleted T cells, or PBMCs.

Authors' processing steps: Amplifying reference gene primers gave estimates of nucleated cell counts. Measured with immunoSEQ multiplex PCR; TCRdb has only the in-frame clones, and not every one. V and J calls and clone size are given by that table; D and trimming were obtained from the DNA. Among around 250,000 clones listed, about 88% were seen once. Germline V CDR1 and CDR2: MDHEN, SYDVKM. This CDR3 is built from 12 residues. Between the trimmed V and J ends, which lost 3 bases and 6 bases, there was a span of 7 bases. This receptor was taken from a man younger than 35 with active or convalescent COVID-19. The J gene is TRBJ2-3, the V gene TRBV28; a weak D match, TRBD1 (5 bases). The sample consisted of peripheral blood. Written as DNA, the CDR3 is TGTGCCAGCAGTTTGAAGGGGGATACGCAGTATTTT. Encoded protein: CASSLKGDTQYF.